This paragraph covers one TCR beta chain sequence. Its antigen specificity is not known. Base qualities were left out, and no much larger clone turns up one base away. These data belong to a study of siplizumab effects on memory and regulatory T cells (dated by TCRdb to about 2019). Study-level background: Across 7 to 9 responder-stimulator pairs, mixed lymphocyte reactions were run as pairs, around 1 with siplizumab at 0.8 to 1 ug/mL and around 1 without drug. The study examined how the anti-CD2 antibody siplizumab affects alloreactive T-cell subsets in allogeneic mixed lymphocyte reactions built from human PBMCs. The study at large found these results: For roughly 80-95% of proliferating CD4+ or CD8+ clones, no naive or memory phenotype could be assigned. Siplizumab significantly lowered the cumulative frequency of alloreactive sequences that could be traced to unstimulated CD4+ memory T cells. Because sequences at frequencies below about 10^-5 were poorly captured, only a minor fraction of alloreactive clones could be mapped back to unstimulated subsets. Unstimulated naive T cells appeared more diverse than memory T cells, and naive cells seemed to contribute substantially to the alloresponse. Among mappable alloreactive CD4+ clones, the Treg-derived fraction averaged approximately 72% with siplizumab versus 26.9% in control reactions. The suppressive function of proliferating Tregs from siplizumab cultures was not functionally confirmed.

Preparation of the library involved the immunoSEQ multiplex PCR assay. Roughly 10^5 TCR templates per sample were assayed on the deep sequencing platform. Genomic DNA extracted from sorted T cells was used for TCRbeta CDR3 sequencing. The original pipeline was this. The R programming language was used for clonal analysis of the TCRbeta CDR3 data. Alloreactive CD4+ and CD8+ clones were identified by comparing unstimulated samples to CFSE-low samples taken after the reaction. By matching sequences to the repertoires of sorted unstimulated Treg and non-Treg cells, each alloreactive CD4+ clone was assigned a regulatory or non-regulatory origin. TCRdb obtained this table from immuneACCESS and retained in-frame rearrangements with V and J assigned. These tables miss some clones; where compared with another copy, unresolved V genes account for less than half of the shortfall, and the remainder is unexplained. V and J calls and clone size are copied from that table; D and trimming were computed from the DNA. Recorded for this sample are roughly 7,000 clones; about a third of them occurred a single time. The top ten clones comprise roughly 15% of the sample.

Cells from the mixed lymphocyte reactions were cocultured for under 7 days at 37 degrees C. Responder PBMCs were labelled with CFSE, stimulator PBMCs were labelled with Violet Dye, and the two were mixed at a 1:1 ratio. Sorted unstimulated T cells and proliferating T cells recovered from mixed lymphocyte reactions underwent TCRbeta CDR3 sequencing. Fresh whole blood from nine to eleven HLA-typed healthy donors was used to isolate PBMCs. For TCR sequencing, responder T cells that had proliferated and were CFSE-low were FACS-sorted once the mixed lymphocyte reaction was over. The CDR1 and CDR2 encoded by the germline V gene are SNHLY and FYNNEI. V was cut back by 4 bases and J by 0 bases, leaving a gap of 17 bases between them. There are 17 amino acids in the CDR3, from cysteine to phenylalanine inclusive. The CDR3 DNA has 51 bases and is translated from base 1.

The sequence links TRBV2 to TRBJ2-3, and the D gene may be TRBD1, 5 bases matching. The TCR originated in a human donor in good health; the cells came from an allogeneic mixed lymphocyte reaction. The source material was CFSE-low (dividing) CD8+ T cells sorted from an allogeneic mixed lymphocyte reaction. The DNA is as follows: TGTGCCAGCAGTGGCCCTTTGACAGTCCCGAGCACAGATACGCAGTATTTT. Its product reads: CASSGPLTVPSTDTQYF. The CDR3 plus the reference TRBV2 and TRBJ2-3 genes for the other parts give the full variable domain: EPEVTQTPSHQVTQMGQEVILRCVPISNHLYFYWYRQILGQKVEFLVSFYNNEISEKSEIFDDQFSVERPDGSNFTLKIRSTKLEDSAMYFCASSGPLTVPSTDTQYFGPGTRLTVL.